A single sample gave rise to the 10 T cell receptor beta chains below, sequenced in a study of Ad26.COV2.S vaccination and SARS-CoV-2 variants. Treatment denoted: 15 to 20 received Ad26.COV2.S at low or high dose, single or two shots; about 5 received placebo; per-sample allocation not given. Day 63 after the first injection of vaccine or placebo was the sampling time. Sequencing was performed with immunoSEQ multiplex PCR; in TCRdb, only in-frame clones are kept and a portion is missing. The table includes about 420,000 clones, roughly 90% detected once. The specimen comprised peripheral blood, sampled in a trial of Ad26.COV2.S vaccine versus placebo. These TCRs come from a person between 18 and 59 years old who received the Ad26.COV2.S COVID-19 vaccine or a placebo.

The gene calls are TRBV29-1 and TRBJ2-7; the D gene could be TRBD1 or TRBD2 (6 bases each). The CDR3 covers 13 residues. The V gene lost 2 bases and the J gene lost 0 bases, with 8 bases spanning the gap. Germline V gives CDR1 SQVTM, CDR2 ANQGSEA. CDR3 nucleotides: TGCAGCGTTGAAAAGGGGGGCTCCTACGAGCAGTACTTC. As protein: CSVEKGGSYEQYF.

The chain uses TRBV7-2 and TRBJ1-5; D unresolved. The V and J ends lost 1 base and 3 bases respectively, with 13 bases between them. The CDR3 loop spans 16 amino acids. Germline CDR1 reads SGHTA; CDR2 reads FQGNSA. In nucleotides, the CDR3 is TGTGCCAGCAGCTTAGTATACCTATCCCCCAATCAGCCCCAGCATTTT. This codes for CASSLVYLSPNQPQHF.

The chain joins TRBV30 to TRBJ1-5; D is ambiguous. The length of the CDR3 is 13 residues. Per the germline V gene, CDR1 is GTSNPN and CDR2 is SVGIG (reference sequence). Trimming cost V 5 bases and J 2 bases, with 10 bases left between them. Here the CDR3 reads CAWGLGGNQPQHF. CDR3 nucleotide sequence: TGTGCCTGGGGCCTTGGGGGCAATCAGCCCCAGCATTTT.

This chain joins TRBV2 and TRBJ1-6; D ambiguous. There are 11 residues in the CDR3. Trimming stripped 6 bases from V and 16 bases from J, with 13 bases between. The germline V gene has CDR1 SNHLY and CDR2 FYNNEI. The CDR3 bases are TGTGCCAGCAGCGCAAACCCAGTTCTCCACTTT. Its protein product is CASSANPVLHF.

The rearrangement links TRBV5-1 to TRBJ2-1; TRBD2 aligns across 7 bases. There are 17 residues in the CDR3. Germline assignment: CDR1 SGHRS and CDR2 YFSETQ. V gave up 0 bases and J gave up 3 bases; unmatched junction bases: 9. This CDR3 reads CASSLEEGGGSYNEQFF. CDR3 nucleotide sequence: TGCGCCAGCAGCTTGGAGGAGGGAGGCGGGAGCTACAATGAGCAGTTCTTC. Combining the CDR3 with reference TRBV5-1 and TRBJ2-1 gives the whole variable domain KAGVTQTPRYLIKTRGQQVTLSCSPISGHRSVSWYQQTPGQGLQFLFEYFSETQRNKGNFPGRFSGRQFSNSRSEMNVSTLELGDSALYLCASSLEEGGGSYNEQFFGPGTRLTVL.

This chain links TRBV5-1 with TRBJ2-1; D uncertain. Trimming shortened V by 2 bases and J by 4 bases, and 4 bases separated the two germline ends. This CDR3 is built from 12 residues. The germline V gene encodes CDR1 SGHRS and CDR2 YFSETQ. The CDR3 region is CASSFSYNEQFF. CDR3 sequence (DNA): TGCGCCAGCAGCTTCTCTTACAATGAGCAGTTCTTC. The full variable domain, completed using reference TRBV5-1 and TRBJ2-1, is KAGVTQTPRYLIKTRGQQVTLSCSPISGHRSVSWYQQTPGQGLQFLFEYFSETQRNKGNFPGRFSGRQFSNSRSEMNVSTLELGDSALYLCASSFSYNEQFFGPGTRLTVL.

The chain uses TRBV2 and TRBJ1-1; possibly TRBD1 for D (6 bases). Per the germline V gene, CDR1 is SNHLY and CDR2 is FYNNEI. V was pared by 0 bases and J by 1 base, with 12 bases between. This CDR3 region has 16 residues. CDR3 residues: CASSEAVQGGNTEAFF. The CDR3 DNA sequence: TGTGCCAGCAGTGAAGCGGTACAGGGAGGGAACACTGAAGCTTTCTTT.

The V call is TRBV5-1, the J call TRBJ1-1; unclear D gene. V lost 2 bases, J lost 1 base, and 18 bases lay in between. There are 17 residues in the CDR3. CDR1 and CDR2 from the germline V gene are SGHRS and YFSETQ. The DNA for the CDR3 is TGCGCCAGCAGCTTCGATCGGTTGACTCCGGGGAACACTGAAGCTTTCTTT. Translated: CASSFDRLTPGNTEAFF.

In regard to this clone: The same CDR3 is also encoded by other DNA sequences in this sample. This chain links TRBV5-4 with TRBJ2-7; TRBD1 might be the D (6 bases). The CDR3 runs to 14 residues. Per the germline V gene, CDR1 is SGHNT and CDR2 is YYREEE (reference sequence). The ends were cut back, 1 base at V and 1 base at J, with 9 bases in the middle. In DNA, the CDR3 is TGTGCCAGCAGCTTGCTAGGGGGTTCCTACGAGCAGTACTTC. It yields the protein CASSLLGGSYEQYF.

This clone was detected only a few times. The chain carries TRBV19 and TRBJ2-2; no firm D call. Looked up from germline, CDR1 is LNHDA and CDR2 is SQIVND (reference sequence). This CDR3 has 13 amino acids. V lost 5 bases to trimming and J lost 2 bases, with 6 bases between them. The CDR3 protein is CASSLPNTGELFF. Here the CDR3 DNA reads TGTGCCAGTAGTTTGCCAAACACCGGGGAGCTGTTTTTT.